These T cell receptor beta chains were read from a single sample in a study of cytomegalovirus exposure and HLA in healthy donors. Method: immunoSEQ multiplex PCR; TCRdb's copy keeps in-frame clones and lacks some. The table has over 110,000 clones, approximately 82% seen once; the top ten hold roughly 9.9%. The sequencing input was PBMCs. The receptors here all came from a woman between 55 and 75 years old in good health and CMV-seropositive. The CDR3 runs from the conserved cysteine through the conserved F or W.

v_call	cdr3_aa
TRBV14	CASSQLQGVTEAFF
TRBV7-6	CASSSGQGLMNTEAFF
TRBV11-2	CASSLLDSSGNTIYF
TRBV6-6	CASKTGGNYGYTF
TRBV7-8	CASSPRQEVSEAFF
TRBV19	CASRDRVEEQFF
TRBV7-7	CASSPSAGNTIYF
TRBV5-4	CASSHTSGSAWGTQYF
TRBV4-3	CASSQLEGLPNNEQFF
TRBV7-2	CASSSGLAGLSGANVLTF
TRBV11-3	CASTSVGTGELFF